What follows are 19 T cell receptor beta chains derived from one specimen sequenced in a study of T cells in Graves' hyperthyroidism and ophthalmopathy. RNA transcripts yielded amplified TCR beta CDR3 regions. When the TCR CDR3 underwent first-round RT-PCR, the HTBI primer set was used. MiXCR was run by TCRdb on the multiplex PCR reads, yielding one entry per CDR3 protein. The sample lists under 350,000 distinct CDR3 sequences, 18% occurring once. The source material was blood. The receptors shown here come from a woman between 45 and 60 years old with Graves' hyperthyroidism.

Comments on this clonotype: A much larger clone lies one base from this, so it may be a read error. The chain recombines TRBV18 with TRBJ2-7; D is undetermined. The germline V gene encodes CDR1 KGHSH and CDR2 LQKENI. The CDR3 is 13 amino acids. The CDR3 is CATSPPLAYEQYF. Here the CDR3 DNA reads TGTGCCACCTCACCACCTCTCGCCTACGAGCAGTACTTC.

This clonotype was counted ten times or more. The V and J genes are TRBV28 and TRBJ2-3, with D maybe TRBD2 (6 bases). Trimming pared 4 bases from V and 1 base from J, leaving 18 bases between. CDR1 and CDR2 from the germline V gene are MDHEN and SYDVKM. The CDR3 length is 17 residues. The CDR3 region is CASSSHGLLGGTDTQYF. The CDR3 DNA reads as TGTGCCAGCAGTTCTCACGGACTATTAGGGGGCACAGATACGCAGTATTTT.

This clonotype was detected ten times or more. This sequence joins TRBV3-1 and TRBJ2-3, with unresolved D. CDR3 length: 14 residues. Germline lookup yields CDR1 LGHDT and CDR2 YNNKEL (reference sequence). V dropped 4 bases and J dropped 1 base, with 9 bases sitting between them. CDR3 loop: CASSPTAGTDTQYF. The CDR3 DNA sequence: TGTGCCAGCAGCCCTACCGCGGGCACAGATACGCAGTATTTT.

Many counts were recorded for this clonotype. DNA for the CDR3: TGTGCCAGCAGCGGACGGGCAAGGGTAGAAGCTTTCTTT. Its translation: CASSGRARVEAFF. The chain combines TRBV2 with TRBJ1-1; no definite D call. This CDR3 spans 13 amino acids. From germline, CDR1 is SNHLY and CDR2 FYNNEI. Trimming removed 6 bases from V and 8 bases from J, with 16 bases in between.

This clonotype has more than one count but fewer than ten. This chain links TRBV6-1 with TRBJ2-1, with D maybe TRBD2 (6 bases). Per germline, CDR1 MNHNS and CDR2 SASEGT. CDR3 length: 15 residues. The V end lost 4 bases, the J end lost 4 bases, and 14 bases lay between the germline ends. CDR3 in amino acids: CASSVTSPPYNEQFF. The CDR3 DNA reads as TGTGCCAGCAGTGTAACTAGCCCTCCATACAATGAGCAGTTCTTC.

At least ten counts were recorded for this clonotype. The chain couples TRBV6-5 to TRBJ2-6, with D unclear. CDR3 size: 16 residues. The V gene lost 2 bases and the J gene lost 1 base, with 9 bases spanning the gap. CDR1 and CDR2 from the germline V gene are MNHEY and SVGAGI. CDR3 amino acids: CASSYGAPSGANVLTF. The CDR3 DNA reads as TGTGCCAGCAGTTACGGAGCGCCATCTGGGGCCAACGTCCTGACTTTC.

The sample holds a few counts of this clonotype. This chain joins TRBV2 and TRBJ1-2; D unclear. CDR3 size: 12 residues. The germline V and J ends were trimmed by 10 bases and 8 bases, with 17 bases remaining between them. The germline CDR1 and CDR2 sequences are SNHLY and FYNNEI. The chain's CDR3 is CAIKPPSGGYTF. CDR3 nucleotide sequence: TGTGCCATCAAGCCCCCCTCCGGGGGCTACACCTTC.

This clonotype occurred a few times. The V and J genes are TRBV12-3 or TRBV12-4 and TRBJ2-2; the D gene is possibly TRBD1 (5 bases). The CDR3 spans 12 residues. Trimming took 4 bases from V and 8 from J, leaving 8 bases between them. CDR3 coding DNA: TGTGCCAGCAGTTATAGGGGAGGGGAGCTGTTTTTT. Amino acids: CASSYRGGELFF.

Concerning this clonotype: The conserved closing phenylalanine or tryptophan is absent in this CDR3, likely reflecting a read error. The chain joins TRBV12-3 or TRBV12-4 to TRBJ2-3, with no clear D. V was cut by 6 bases and J by 1 base, with 8 bases left in between. The CDR3 length is 13 residues. Here the CDR3 DNA reads TGTGCCAGCAGCCCCCTGGGCACAGATACGCAGTATTCT. Translated: CASSPLGTDTQYS.

In its sample, this clonotype was seen many times. The gene calls are TRBV5-1 and TRBJ2-7; a weak D match, TRBD1 (6 bases). Per germline, CDR1 SGHRS and CDR2 YFSETQ. The CDR3 extends over 13 amino acids. With 4 bases removed from V and 2 bases from J, the gap between germline ends came to 10 bases. CDR3 bases: TGCGCCAGCAGCCCTAGGGACACCTACGAGCAGTACTTC. Its protein is CASSPRDTYEQYF.

CDR3 DNA sequence: TGTGCCAGTAAGGAGGGTATCCGGAGCTCCTACAATGAGCAGTTCTTC. It encodes CASKEGIRSSYNEQFF. J is TRBJ2-1 and V is TRBV19, with D tentatively TRBD2 (6 bases). V was trimmed by 7 bases and J by 0 bases, leaving 16 bases between them. The CDR3 is made up of 16 amino acids. Germline V gives CDR1 LNHDA, CDR2 SQIVND (reference sequence). Filled out from reference TRBV19 and TRBJ2-1, the complete variable domain reads DGGITQSPKYLFRKEGQNVTLSCEQNLNHDAMYWYRQDPGQGLRLIYYSQIVNDFQKGDIAEGYSVSREKKESFPLTVTSAQKNPTAFYLCASKEGIRSSYNEQFFGPGTRLTVL.

V and J are TRBV4-1 and TRBJ1-5, with 7 bases that match TRBD1. The length of the CDR3 is 15 residues. CDR1 and CDR2 from the germline V gene are MGHRA and YSYEKL. Trimming cost V 1 base and J 6 bases; bases outside gene matches: 6. Here the CDR3 DNA reads TGCGCCAGCAGCCAAGCCCCAGGGGGGCGTCAGCCCCAGCATTTT. Protein: CASSQAPGGRQPQHF.

Here the CDR3 reads CATSRGERNQPQHF. CDR3 DNA sequence: TGTGCCACCAGCCGGGGGGAGAGAAATCAGCCCCAGCATTTT. The chain combines TRBV15 with TRBJ1-5, with TRBD1 as a possible D gene (5 bases). The CDR3 is made up of 14 amino acids. CDR1 is LNHNV and CDR2 is YYDKDF in the germline V gene (reference sequence). V lost 5 bases and J lost 4, with 12 bases in between.

This clonotype was observed a few times. This rearrangement joins TRBV27 to TRBJ1-6; TRBD1 agrees at 8 bases. There are 14 residues in the CDR3. J gave up 13 bases and V 5 bases, and 10 bases lay outside the gene matches. Germline assignment: CDR1 MNHEY and CDR2 SMNVEV (reference sequence). The CDR3 is CASSRGQGIPPLHF. Here the CDR3 DNA reads TGTGCCAGCAGTCGAGGACAGGGAATTCCCCCCCTCCACTTT.

At least ten counts were recorded for this clonotype. The chain carries TRBV30 and TRBJ2-1, with a tentative D call TRBD2 (7 bases). V dropped 0 bases and J dropped 6 bases, with 9 bases sitting between them. Germline-derived CDR1 and CDR2 are GTSNPN and SVGIG (reference sequence). The CDR3 sequence is 13 residues long. The chain's CDR3 is CAWSVGGVNEQFF. In DNA, the CDR3 is TGTGCCTGGAGTGTAGGGGGGGTCAATGAGCAGTTCTTC.

This clonotype has only a few counts. The chain combines TRBV3-1 with TRBJ2-3; no clear D. Trimming took 6 bases from V and 6 from J, leaving 13 bases between them. The germline V gene encodes CDR1 LGHDT and CDR2 YNNKEL (reference sequence). There are 13 residues in the CDR3. CDR3 protein: CASSHGPSDTQYF. The CDR3 DNA reads as TGTGCCAGCAGTCACGGGCCTTCTGATACGCAGTATTTT.

The chain has TRBV25-1 and TRBJ2-3, with D unclear. V lost 8 bases to trimming and J lost 7 bases, with 13 bases between them. CDR3 size: 12 residues. Germline V lookup: CDR1 MGHDK, CDR2 SYGVNS. In DNA, the CDR3 is TGTGCCAGCGCGACCCAGCTGCATACGCAGTATTTT. This sequence encodes CASATQLHTQYF.

This chain uses TRBV12-3 or TRBV12-4 with TRBJ1-2; D gene uncertain. This CDR3 is built from 15 residues. Between the trimmed V and J ends, which lost 2 bases and 1 base, there was a span of 11 bases. The CDR3 loop is CASSLSRLLNYGYTF. The DNA of the CDR3 is TGTGCCAGCAGTTTAAGCAGACTACTTAACTATGGCTACACCTTC.

In this sample, this clonotype turned up many times. This chain connects TRBV27 to TRBJ2-7; a possible D gene is TRBD2 (5 bases). CDR3 length equals 14 residues. The germline CDR1 and CDR2 sequences are MNHEY and SMNVEV (reference sequence). V was cut by 5 bases and J by 7 bases, with 18 bases left in between. The CDR3 here is CASSAGLTPVEQYF. In DNA, the CDR3 is TGTGCCAGCAGTGCCGGACTGACGCCTGTTGAGCAGTACTTC.